One sample yielded the 25 T cell receptor beta chains listed below, sequenced in a study of blood T cells in healthy people across ages. The second PCR ran about 6 to 12 cycles with a sample-barcoded 5' primer and J-beta primers. From the 5' RACE reads, TCRdb called clonotypes with MiXCR, one entry per CDR3 protein. This sample carries fewer than 950,000 distinct CDR3 sequences, approximately 53% of them seen once, and the ten largest clones take around 40%. The sample comprised blood. These receptors all come from a man of 80 years or more in good health.

The chain carries TRBV3-1 and TRBJ1-2, with D tentatively TRBD1 (5 bases). The CDR3 sequence is 16 residues long. The V gene lost 0 bases and the J gene lost 7 bases, with 18 bases spanning the gap. From germline, CDR1 is LGHDT and CDR2 YNNKEL (reference sequence). This CDR3 is CASSQDPGDPGGGYTF. DNA for the CDR3: TGTGCCAGCAGCCAAGATCCCGGGGACCCCGGAGGTGGCTACACCTTC.

This clonotype has a handful of counts. The rearrangement joins TRBV4-2 to TRBJ2-7; 12 nucleotides align to TRBD2. V was clipped by 0 bases and J by 2 bases; unmatched bases: 2. CDR1 LGHNA and CDR2 YNFKEQ come from the germline V gene. This CDR3 is built from 16 residues. The CDR3 reads CASSQDASGRAYEQYF. CDR3 sequence (DNA): TGTGCCAGCAGCCAAGATGCTAGCGGGAGGGCCTACGAGCAGTACTTC.

This clonotype was seen more than once but under ten times. V is TRBV12-3 or TRBV12-4 and J is TRBJ2-1; 7 positions match TRBD2. The J segment lost 2 bases and the V segment lost 2 bases, leaving 6 bases of the junction unmatched. This CDR3 is 16 amino acids long. The CDR3 protein is CASSLRRTRAYNEQFF. DNA of the CDR3: TGTGCCAGCAGTTTAAGACGGACTAGGGCCTACAATGAGCAGTTCTTC.

The chain is built from TRBV20-1 and TRBJ2-1, with 13 bases that match TRBD2. CDR3 length equals 15 residues. The germline gives CDR1 DFQATT, CDR2 SNEGSKA (reference sequence). After removal of 2 bases from V and 6 bases from J, the junction contained 4 bases not matched to a gene. The CDR3 region is CSARPTSGRGNEQFF. In DNA, the CDR3 is TGCAGTGCTAGACCAACTAGCGGGAGGGGCAATGAGCAGTTCTTC.

This clonotype was seen a handful of times. The chain employs TRBV2 and TRBJ2-5; D is possibly TRBD1 (6 bases). Near its end, the DNA agrees better with TRBJ2-7, so the J call may be wrong. Per the germline V gene, CDR1 is SNHLY and CDR2 is FYNNEI. This CDR3 is 12 amino acids long. The CDR3: CASSTGPSEQYF. The CDR3 nucleotides are TGTGCCAGCAGTACAGGGCCATCCGAGCAGTACTTC.

The rearrangement uses TRBV12-3 or TRBV12-4 and TRBJ2-5; the match to TRBD2 covers 8 bases. CDR3 length: 16 residues. With 3 bases clipped from V and 5 bases from J, the junction kept 11 bases outside the gene matches. CDR3 region: CASSLAGATGGETQYF. In nucleotides, the CDR3 is TGTGCCAGCAGTTTGGCCGGGGCCACGGGAGGGGAGACCCAGTACTTC.

V usage is TRBV12-3 or TRBV12-4 and J usage is TRBJ1-5; no firm D call. Trimming took off 5 bases at V and 9 bases at J, with 5 bases between the two ends. The CDR3 spans 10 residues. The CDR3 bases are TGTGCCAGCAGTCCTCGGCCCCAGCATTTT. Its translation is CASSPRPQHF.

This chain joins TRBV3-1 and TRBJ2-3, with D possibly called TRBD1 or TRBD2 (5 bases each). From germline, CDR1 is LGHDT and CDR2 YNNKEL (reference sequence). V lost 2 bases and J lost 0, with 9 bases in between. The CDR3 consists of 15 residues. The CDR3 spells CASSQPGTSTDTQYF. As DNA, the CDR3 is TGTGCCAGCAGCCAACCCGGGACGAGCACAGATACGCAGTATTTT.

There are a few counts of this clonotype. V is TRBV2 and J is TRBJ2-1; 7 bases match TRBD1. CDR3 length: 13 amino acids. The germline V gene encodes CDR1 SNHLY and CDR2 FYNNEI. V lost 10 bases, J lost 2 bases, and 5 bases stayed unmatched. The DNA for the CDR3 is TGTGCCACCACAGGGGTAGCCTACAATGAGCAGTTCTTC. This sequence encodes CATTGVAYNEQFF. The whole variable domain, remainder taken from reference TRBV2 and TRBJ2-1, is EPEVTQTPSHQVTQMGQEVILRCVPISNHLYFYWYRQILGQKVEFLVSFYNNEISEKSEIFDDQFSVERPDGSNFTLKIRSTKLEDSAMYFCATTGVAYNEQFFGPGTRLTVL.

The rearrangement joins TRBV3-1 to TRBJ2-6; 10 bases agree with TRBD1. Germline trimming cut 4 bases from V and 0 bases from J; bases unmatched to any gene: 3. The CDR3 consists of 17 residues. The germline V gene has CDR1 LGHDT and CDR2 YNNKEL (reference sequence). CDR3 nucleotides: TGTGCCAGCAGCCTGGGACAGGGGATCTCTGGGGCCAACGTCCTGACTTTC. It translates to CASSLGQGISGANVLTF. Looking up the rest from reference TRBV3-1 and TRBJ2-6 gives the full variable domain: DTAVSQTPKYLVTQMGNDKSIKCEQNLGHDTMYWYKQDSKKFLKIMFSYNNKELIINETVPNRFSPKSPDKAHLNLHINSLELGDSAVYFCASSLGQGISGANVLTFGAGSRLTVL.

This chain links TRBV7-2 with TRBJ2-1, with D tentatively TRBD1 (6 bases). Germline CDR1 reads SGHTA; CDR2 reads FQGNSA. Between the trimmed V and J ends, which lost 1 base and 3 bases, there was a span of 10 bases. The CDR3 consists of 15 residues. The CDR3 protein is CASSLGDKGYNEQFF. The CDR3 DNA reads as TGTGCCAGCAGCTTAGGGGACAAAGGCTACAATGAGCAGTTCTTC.

This chain joins TRBV12-3 or TRBV12-4 and TRBJ1-5; D gene ambiguous. The CDR3 totals 13 residues. Deletions cut 5 bases from V and 1 base from J, with 6 bases between. The chain's CDR3 is CASSTTSNQPQHF. The CDR3 DNA sequence: TGTGCCAGCAGTACTACCAGCAATCAGCCCCAGCATTTT.

This clonotype was seen more than once but under ten times. The V and J genes are TRBV27 and TRBJ1-6; D call uncertain. Trimming took 6 bases from V and 7 from J, leaving 7 bases between them. The CDR3 is 12 residues long. From germline, CDR1 is MNHEY and CDR2 SMNVEV (reference sequence). The CDR3 DNA follows: TGTGCCAGCAGCTTTCTGAATTCACCCCTCCACTTT. This sequence encodes CASSFLNSPLHF.

This clonotype was seen only a few times. The chain employs TRBV28 and TRBJ2-3, with TRBD2 matching over 9 bases. The CDR3 runs 16 residues. V was pared by 3 bases and J by 2 bases, with 6 bases of the junction left unmatched. Germline CDR1 reads MDHEN; CDR2 reads SYDVKM. The CDR3 protein is CASSFLAGSPTDTQYF. The CDR3 DNA sequence: TGTGCCAGCAGTTTCCTAGCGGGAAGCCCCACAGATACGCAGTATTTT.

This chain uses TRBV6-6 with TRBJ1-1; 8 bases fit TRBD1. Germline trimming cut 8 bases from V and 4 bases from J; bases unmatched to any gene: 12. The germline V gene encodes CDR1 MNHNY and CDR2 SVGAGI (reference sequence). The length of the CDR3 is 15 residues. CDR3 DNA: TGTGCCAGCGGGGACAGGCCAACCCTAGGCACTGAAGCTTTCTTT. Translating it yields CASGDRPTLGTEAFF.

The genes are TRBV6-1 and TRBJ1-1, with TRBD1 matching 7 bases. Germline CDR1 reads MNHNS; CDR2 reads SASEGT. Germline trimming cut 8 bases from V and 1 base from J; bases unmatched to any gene: 7. This CDR3 has 14 residues. The CDR3 DNA reads TGTGCCAGCGGGGGACAGCGGCCGAACACTGAAGCTTTCTTT. It is translated as CASGGQRPNTEAFF.

To note about this clonotype: Sequence at one end of the junction differs from germline and may be a read error. The rearrangement links TRBV9 to TRBJ2-5; 7 bases map to TRBD2. Germline values: CDR1 SGDLS, CDR2 YYNGEE. The CDR3 has 13 residues. The CDR3 spells CVSSVGEGETQYF. The CDR3 nucleotides read TGTGTCAGCAGCGTAGGGGAGGGGGAGACCCAGTACTTC.

V gene TRBV21-1 combines with J gene TRBJ2-1. TRBV21-1 is a listed pseudogene. The CDR3 has 16 residues. The CDR3 sequence is CASSKARGTRHNEQFF. CDR3 sequence (DNA): TGTGCCAGCAGCAAAGCGCGAGGGACTCGTCACAATGAGCAGTTCTTC.

The CDR3 nucleotides are TGCGCCAGCAGCTTACGGACAGGGGTGTTGAAAACCCAGTACTTC. This gives the protein CASSLRTGVLKTQYF. This chain uses TRBV5-1 with TRBJ2-7; 9 bases fit TRBD1. The ends lost 2 bases at V and 10 bases at J; junction bases unmatched: 13. The CDR3 totals 15 residues. Germline V gene sequence: CDR1 SGHRS, CDR2 YFSETQ. The variable domain in full, completed from reference TRBV5-1 and TRBJ2-7, reads KAGVTQTPRYLIKTRGQQVTLSCSPISGHRSVSWYQQTPGQGLQFLFEYFSETQRNKGNFPGRFSGRQFSNSRSEMNVSTLELGDSALYLCASSLRTGVLKTQYFGPGTRLTVT.

V usage is TRBV11-2 and J usage is TRBJ2-1, with 12 bases matching TRBD1. The closer fit of TRBJ2-7 to the DNA end suggests the J call may be wrong. The CDR3 is 16 amino acids. Per the germline V gene, CDR1 is SGHAT and CDR2 is FQNNGV. The CDR3 spells CASSTPGQGAYNEQYF. CDR3 nucleotides: TGTGCCAGCAGCACGCCGGGACAGGGGGCCTACAATGAGCAGTACTTC.

This clonotype was seen more than once but under ten times. The CDR3 DNA reads as TGTGCCTCCTTCAGGGCTCAAGAGACCCAGTACTTC. It yields the protein CASFRAQETQYF. This chain joins TRBV28 and TRBJ2-5; D possibly corresponds to TRBD1 (5 bases). Germline CDR1 MDHEN, CDR2 SYDVKM. Trimming removed 11 bases from V and 2 bases from J, with 12 bases in between. CDR3 size: 12 residues. Full variable domain (missing parts from reference TRBV28 and TRBJ2-5): DVKVTQSSRYLVKRTGEKVFLECVQDMDHENMFWYRQDPGLGLRLIYFSYDVKMKEKGDIPEGYSVSREKKERFSLILESASTNQTSMYLCASFRAQETQYFGPGTRLLVL.

This rearrangement joins TRBV7-9 to TRBJ2-7; 7 positions match TRBD1. Germline trimming cut 3 bases from V and 0 bases from J; bases unmatched to any gene: 8. The length of the CDR3 is 16 residues. Germline values: CDR1 SEHNR, CDR2 FQNEAQ (reference sequence). The DNA for the CDR3 is TGTGCCAGCAGCTTCAGCCGGGACAGCCTCTCCTACGAGCAGTACTTC. It codes for CASSFSRDSLSYEQYF.

The V call is TRBV28, the J call TRBJ1-6; 10 bases are shared with TRBD1. The germline V gene encodes CDR1 MDHEN and CDR2 SYDVKM. The CDR3 has 15 amino acids. V shed 6 bases, J shed 9 bases, and the junction held 8 bases outside the gene matches. In nucleotides, the CDR3 is TGTGCCAGCAGGGGGGGACAGGGGATTTTTTCACCCCTCCACTTT. It is translated as CASRGGQGIFSPLHF.

The chain couples TRBV2 to TRBJ2-1; possibly TRBD2 for D (6 bases). Looked up from germline, CDR1 is SNHLY and CDR2 is FYNNEI. The CDR3 extends over 14 amino acids. CDR3 bases: TGTGCAGACAGCATCGGGGGAGGAGTGAATGAGCAGTTCTTC. This sequence encodes CADSIGGGVNEQFF.

This clonotype has a count of ten or more. The chain joins TRBV6-5 to TRBJ2-7, with TRBD2 matching 9 bases. Germline CDR1 MNHEY, CDR2 SVGAGI. Trimming took 7 bases from V and 4 from J; bases not matched to a gene: 17. The CDR3 extends over 17 amino acids. This CDR3 is CASTRTGVSGSAYEQYF. The CDR3 DNA sequence: TGTGCCAGCACCCGAACCGGGGTTAGCGGGAGTGCGTACGAGCAGTACTTC.